Described below is a single TCR beta chain sequence and its context. The antigen remains undetermined. Profiling relied on immunoSEQ multiplex PCR, and the TCRdb table lists in-frame clones only, not all of them. The repertoire consists of fewer than 200,000 clones, with roughly 91% occurring once and the leading ten covering 25% to 30%. Second doses were pooled across both intervals (about 4 or about 12 weeks). CDR1 SGHVS and CDR2 FNYEAQ come from the germline V gene. The ends lost 5 bases at V and 5 bases at J; junction bases unmatched: 10. The CDR3 has 16 residues. The record originates from a study of T cell responses to AZD1222 COVID-19 vaccine. Findings of the study overall: Within unmutated variant regions lay the reported targets of nearly half of spike-specific TCRs. There were mostly white British donors and more females than males, and clonal diversity was possibly underestimated. Seropositive status at baseline applied to only a handful of AZD1222 recipients.

The receptor was isolated from an adult who received the AZD1222 COVID-19 vaccine. The specimen comprised peripheral blood, sampled 28 days after the second AZD1222 dose. The chain uses TRBV7-6 and TRBJ2-2; 8 bases align to TRBD2. This CDR3 reads CASSPRVSGSTGELFF. Written as DNA, the CDR3 is TGTGCCAGCAGCCCAAGGGTCAGCGGGAGTACCGGGGAGCTGTTTTTT.